Below, one T cell receptor (beta chain) is given with its context. Antigen unknown. This sample was included in a study of cytotoxic CD8 clonotypes in ibrutinib-treated CLL. Overall study: Mean yields were nearly 260,000 productive templates and about 94,000 productive rearrangements per sample.

Overall study findings and caveats: Having risen at ibrutinib response, clonality had fallen back toward baseline by progression. Under therapy, public clonotypes either contracted or stayed stable, and they were uncommon.

Germline-derived CDR1 and CDR2 are DFQATT and SNEGSKA (reference sequence). Trimming shortened V by 3 bases and J by 4 bases, and 7 bases separated the two germline ends. The CDR3 contains 11 residues. This table comes from immunoSEQ multiplex PCR, and its TCRdb copy is limited to in-frame clones, with some not included. Among approximately 280,000 clones listed, 60% to 80% were seen once. The J gene is TRBJ2-7, the V gene TRBV20-1; no clear D gene. Sequenced here: PBMCs, sampled at disease progression, from a patient treated with ibrutinib. This TCR was recovered from a human donor with chronic lymphocytic leukemia. This CDR3 is CSASNSYEQYF. In nucleotides, the CDR3 is TGCAGTGCTAGTAATAGTTACGAGCAGTACTTC.